Shown below are 6 T cell receptor beta chains from a single sample sequenced in a study of OX40 agonist ivuxolimab in advanced cancers. Sequencing was performed with immunoSEQ multiplex PCR; in TCRdb, only in-frame clones are kept and a portion is missing. The data show 65,000 to 85,000 clones, nearly 85% seen once. This material consisted of CD4+ or CD8+ T cells sorted from blood, taken in a trial of the OX40 agonist ivuxolimab. The receptors originated from an adult with an advanced solid tumor such as melanoma, head and neck, liver or kidney cancer.

The rearrangement links TRBV27 to TRBJ1-2; weak D call: TRBD1 (6 bases). This CDR3 has 12 residues. The ends were cut back, 5 bases at V and 7 bases at J, with 11 bases in the middle. Germline values: CDR1 MNHEY, CDR2 SMNVEV (reference sequence). The CDR3 DNA is TGTGCCAGCAGTGGTCAGGGGCGTGGCTACACCTTC. Translating it yields CASSGQGRGYTF.

This chain links TRBV10-3 with TRBJ2-1, with a tentative D call TRBD2 (5 bases). Trimming stripped 10 bases from V and 7 bases from J, with 20 bases between. The germline V gene has CDR1 ENHRY and CDR2 SYGVKD. The CDR3 has 14 residues. This CDR3 is CATSDGGRKNEQFF. The CDR3 DNA is TGTGCCACCTCGGACGGAGGTCGGAAGAATGAGCAGTTCTTC.

The chain couples TRBV29-1 to TRBJ2-1, with 7 bases that match TRBD1. Looked up from germline, CDR1 is SQVTM and CDR2 is ANQGSEA. Losses at the gene ends were 2 bases for V and 0 bases for J; bases not matched to a gene: 1. The CDR3 sequence is 14 residues long. CDR3 sequence reads: CSVEWDSSYNEQFF. CDR3 DNA: TGCAGCGTTGAATGGGACAGCTCCTACAATGAGCAGTTCTTC.

The gene calls are TRBV7-3 and TRBJ1-4; D is unresolved. Germline CDR1 and CDR2: SGHTA and FQGTGA. V was cut by 2 bases and J by 6 bases, with 7 bases left in between. This CDR3 has 13 amino acids. In nucleotides, the CDR3 is TGTGCCAGCAGCTTACTCGCTGATGAAAAACTGTTTTTT. Protein product: CASSLLADEKLFF.

This chain joins TRBV27 and TRBJ1-4; perhaps TRBD1 as D (6 bases). There are 13 residues in the CDR3. V was trimmed by 6 bases and J by 7 bases, leaving 12 bases between them. Germline loops: CDR1 MNHEY, CDR2 SMNVEV (reference sequence). The chain's CDR3 is CASSTGYREKLFF. CDR3 bases: TGTGCCAGCAGCACAGGGTACCGTGAAAAACTGTTTTTT. The full variable domain, completed using reference TRBV27 and TRBJ1-4, is EAQVTQNPRYLITVTGKKLTVTCSQNMNHEYMSWYRQDPGLGLRQIYYSMNVEVTDKGDVPEGYKVSRKEKRNFPLILESPSPNQTSLYFCASSTGYREKLFFGSGTQLSVL.

The chain links TRBV19 to TRBJ2-3; the D is unclear. Germline values: CDR1 LNHDA, CDR2 SQIVND (reference sequence). The V end was cut by 0 bases, the J end by 5 bases, with 12 bases between. The CDR3 has 15 amino acids. CDR3 nucleotides: TGTGCCAGTAGTATAGATGGGGTCGTCAGAGATACGCAGTATTTT. Its translation is CASSIDGVVRDTQYF.